This T cell receptor beta chain was found in a study of beta chain features in type 1 diabetes. Study results and limitations: High TCR expression in some cells could lead to their over-representation in cDNA sequencing. The question of HLA type influencing TCRB rearrangement was one that remained unresolved here. All four CD4+ subsets from Type 1 diabetes patients carried moderately but significantly shorter TCRB CDR3s. Naive, central memory and Treg TCRB repertoires appeared more alike in patients than in healthy donors.

Trimming took 5 bases from V and 5 from J; bases not matched to a gene: 13. The V gene's germline CDR1 is SGHTA and CDR2 FQGNSA. The CDR3 covers 16 residues. Markers CD45RO/CCR7/CD25/CD127/CD95/CD27 served to sort CD4+ naive, central memory, regulatory and stem cell-like memory cells. This clone turned up a few times. Its antigen remains unidentified. Expressed TCRB transcripts were sequenced because the isolated RNA had all been reverse transcribed beforehand. Here immunoSEQ multiplex PCR was the method, and the copy in TCRdb shows in-frame clones only, minus some. The sample lists roughly 150,000 clones, 6.5% to 8.5% seen once, with under 0.55% in the top ten.

The sequence was collected from a man between 18 and 29 years old with type 1 diabetes. The specimen sequenced was central memory CD4+ T cells from blood. This chain links TRBV7-2 with TRBJ2-5; 8 nucleotides agree with TRBD1. The CDR3 coding sequence is TGTGCCAGCAGCCGGACAGGGCGAACGGCGGGGGAGACCCAGTACTTC. Amino acid sequence: CASSRTGRTAGETQYF.